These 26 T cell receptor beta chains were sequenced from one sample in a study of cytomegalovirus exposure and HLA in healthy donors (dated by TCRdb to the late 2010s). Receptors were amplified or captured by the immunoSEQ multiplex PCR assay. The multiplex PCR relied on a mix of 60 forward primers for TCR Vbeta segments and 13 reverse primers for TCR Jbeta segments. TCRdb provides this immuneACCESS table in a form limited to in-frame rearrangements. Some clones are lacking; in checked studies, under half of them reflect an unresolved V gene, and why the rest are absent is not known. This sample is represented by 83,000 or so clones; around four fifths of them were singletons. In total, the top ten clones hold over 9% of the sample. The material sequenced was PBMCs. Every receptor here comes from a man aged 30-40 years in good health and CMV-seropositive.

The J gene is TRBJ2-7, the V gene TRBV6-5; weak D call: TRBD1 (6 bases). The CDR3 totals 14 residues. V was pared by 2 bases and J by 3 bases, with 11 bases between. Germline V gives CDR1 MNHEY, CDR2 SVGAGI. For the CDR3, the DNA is TGTGCCAGCAGTTACGCACAGGGTGTCTACGAGCAGTACTTC. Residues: CASSYAQGVYEQYF.

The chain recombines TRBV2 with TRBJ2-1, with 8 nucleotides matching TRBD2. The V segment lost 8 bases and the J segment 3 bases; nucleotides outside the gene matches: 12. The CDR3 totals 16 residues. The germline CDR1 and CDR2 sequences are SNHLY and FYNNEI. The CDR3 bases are TGTGCCAGCCAGGGAGTAGCGGGGAGGGGCTACAATGAGCAGTTCTTC. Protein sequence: CASQGVAGRGYNEQFF.

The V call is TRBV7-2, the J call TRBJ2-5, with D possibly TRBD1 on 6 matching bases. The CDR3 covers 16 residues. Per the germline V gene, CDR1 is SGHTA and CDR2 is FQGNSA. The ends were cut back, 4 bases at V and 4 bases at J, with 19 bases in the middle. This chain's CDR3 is CASSSNTGFQGETQYF. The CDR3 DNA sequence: TGTGCCAGCAGCTCCAATACAGGGTTTCAGGGAGAGACCCAGTACTTC.

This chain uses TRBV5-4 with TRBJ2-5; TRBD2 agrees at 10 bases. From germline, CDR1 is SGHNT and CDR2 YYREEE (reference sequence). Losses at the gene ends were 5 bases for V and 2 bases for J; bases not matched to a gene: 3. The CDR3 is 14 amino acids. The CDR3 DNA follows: TGTGCCAGCAGGTCACTAGCGGGGCAAGAGACCCAGTACTTC. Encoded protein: CASRSLAGQETQYF.

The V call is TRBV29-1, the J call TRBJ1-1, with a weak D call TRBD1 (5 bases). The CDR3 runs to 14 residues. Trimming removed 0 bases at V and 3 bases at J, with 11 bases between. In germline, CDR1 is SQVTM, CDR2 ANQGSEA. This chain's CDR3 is CSVEDGGADTEAFF. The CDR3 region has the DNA TGCAGCGTTGAAGACGGTGGGGCCGACACTGAAGCTTTCTTT.

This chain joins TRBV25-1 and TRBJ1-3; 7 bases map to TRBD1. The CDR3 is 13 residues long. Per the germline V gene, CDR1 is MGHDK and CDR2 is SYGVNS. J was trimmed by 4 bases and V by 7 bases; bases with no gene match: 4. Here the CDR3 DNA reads TGTGCCAGCATTTCGACAGGGGGAAACACCATATATTTT. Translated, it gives CASISTGGNTIYF.

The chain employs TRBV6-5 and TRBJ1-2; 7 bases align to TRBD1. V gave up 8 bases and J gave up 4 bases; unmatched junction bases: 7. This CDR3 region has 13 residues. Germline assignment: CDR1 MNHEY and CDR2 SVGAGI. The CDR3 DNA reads TGTGCCAGCTCCTCAGGGACAGTCTATGGCTACACCTTC. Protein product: CASSSGTVYGYTF.

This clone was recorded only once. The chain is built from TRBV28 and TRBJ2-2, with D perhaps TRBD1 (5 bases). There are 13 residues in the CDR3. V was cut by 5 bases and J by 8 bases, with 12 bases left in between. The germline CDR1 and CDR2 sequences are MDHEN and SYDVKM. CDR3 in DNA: TGTGCCAGCAGTCCCAGGGTTTCGGGGGAGCTGTTTTTT. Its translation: CASSPRVSGELFF.

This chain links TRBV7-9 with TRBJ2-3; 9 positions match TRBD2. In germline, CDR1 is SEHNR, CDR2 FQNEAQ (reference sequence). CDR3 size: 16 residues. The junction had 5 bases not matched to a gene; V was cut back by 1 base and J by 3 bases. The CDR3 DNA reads TGTGCCAGCAGCTTAGTTAGCGGGGGCCCGACAGATACGCAGTATTTT. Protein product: CASSLVSGGPTDTQYF.

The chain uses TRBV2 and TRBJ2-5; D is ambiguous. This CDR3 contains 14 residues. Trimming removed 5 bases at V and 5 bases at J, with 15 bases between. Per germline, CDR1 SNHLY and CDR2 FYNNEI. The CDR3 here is CASSLTATGETQYF. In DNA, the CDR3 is TGTGCCAGCAGTTTAACAGCAACCGGTGAGACCCAGTACTTC.

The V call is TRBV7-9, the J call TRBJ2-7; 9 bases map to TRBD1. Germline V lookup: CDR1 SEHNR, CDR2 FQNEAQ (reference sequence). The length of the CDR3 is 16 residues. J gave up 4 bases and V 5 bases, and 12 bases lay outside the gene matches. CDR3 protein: CASSPTPGQGWYEQYF. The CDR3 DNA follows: TGTGCCAGCAGCCCTACCCCGGGACAGGGTTGGTACGAGCAGTACTTC.

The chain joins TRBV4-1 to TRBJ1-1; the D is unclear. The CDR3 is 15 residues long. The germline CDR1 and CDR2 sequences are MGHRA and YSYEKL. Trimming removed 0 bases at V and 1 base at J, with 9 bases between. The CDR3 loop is CASSQDPWPNTEAFF. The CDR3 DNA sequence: TGCGCCAGCAGCCAAGATCCATGGCCGAACACTGAAGCTTTCTTT.

CDR3 sequence: CASRPDRVGNQPQHF. The CDR3 DNA sequence: TGTGCCAGCAGACCCGACAGGGTCGGCAATCAGCCCCAGCATTTT. The rearrangement links TRBV2 to TRBJ1-5, with 7 positions matching TRBD1. There are 15 residues in the CDR3. Looked up from germline, CDR1 is SNHLY and CDR2 is FYNNEI. After removal of 6 bases from V and 2 bases from J, the junction contained 7 bases not matched to a gene.

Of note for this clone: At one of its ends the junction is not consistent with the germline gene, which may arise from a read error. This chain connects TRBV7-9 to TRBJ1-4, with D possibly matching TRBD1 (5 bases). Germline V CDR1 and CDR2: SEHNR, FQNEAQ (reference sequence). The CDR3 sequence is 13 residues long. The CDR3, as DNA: TGTTCCAGCAGCTCAGGGACTTATGAAAAACTGTTTTTT. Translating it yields CSSSSGTYEKLFF.

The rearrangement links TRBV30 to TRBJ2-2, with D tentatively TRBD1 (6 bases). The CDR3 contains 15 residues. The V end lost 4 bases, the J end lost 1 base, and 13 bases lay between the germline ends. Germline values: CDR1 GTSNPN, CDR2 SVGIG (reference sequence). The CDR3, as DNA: TGTGCCTGGACCGAGGGGGTCGTGAACACCGGGGAGCTGTTTTTT. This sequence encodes CAWTEGVVNTGELFF. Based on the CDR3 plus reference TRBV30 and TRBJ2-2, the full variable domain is SQTIHQWPATLVQPVGSPLSLECTVEGTSNPNLYWYRQAAGRGLQLLFYSVGIGQISSEVPQNLSASRPQDRQFILSSKKLLLSDSGFYLCAWTEGVVNTGELFFGEGSRLTVL.

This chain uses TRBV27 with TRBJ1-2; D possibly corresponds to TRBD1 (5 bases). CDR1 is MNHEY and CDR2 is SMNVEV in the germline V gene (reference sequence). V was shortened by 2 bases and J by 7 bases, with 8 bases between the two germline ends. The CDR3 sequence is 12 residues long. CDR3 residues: CASSLGGVGYTF. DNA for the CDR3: TGTGCCAGCAGTTTAGGAGGGGTTGGCTACACCTTC.

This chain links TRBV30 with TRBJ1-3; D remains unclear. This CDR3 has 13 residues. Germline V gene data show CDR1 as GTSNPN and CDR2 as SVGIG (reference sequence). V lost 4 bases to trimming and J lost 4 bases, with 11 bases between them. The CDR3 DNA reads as TGTGCCTGGACCTTTCCCGGGGGAAACACCATATATTTT. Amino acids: CAWTFPGGNTIYF.

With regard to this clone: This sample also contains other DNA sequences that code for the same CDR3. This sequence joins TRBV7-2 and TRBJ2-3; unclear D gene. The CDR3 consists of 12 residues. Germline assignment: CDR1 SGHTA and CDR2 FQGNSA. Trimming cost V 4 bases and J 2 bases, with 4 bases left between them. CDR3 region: CASSSFTDTQYF. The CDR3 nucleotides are TGTGCCAGCAGCTCATTCACAGATACGCAGTATTTT.

CDR3 bases: TGTGCCAGCTCACCCCGACAGGGGGCCACCGGGGAGCTGTTTTTT. Translation gives CASSPRQGATGELFF. The chain combines TRBV18 with TRBJ2-2; 10 bases align to TRBD1. The germline CDR1 and CDR2 sequences are KGHSH and LQKENI. The J segment lost 4 bases and the V segment lost 3 bases, leaving 2 bases of the junction unmatched. The CDR3 loop spans 15 amino acids.

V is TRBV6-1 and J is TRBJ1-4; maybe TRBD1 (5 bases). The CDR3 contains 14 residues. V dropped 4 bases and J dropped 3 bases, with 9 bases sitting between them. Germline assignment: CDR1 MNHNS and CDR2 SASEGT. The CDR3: CASSGRDSNEKLFF. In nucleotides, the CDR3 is TGTGCCAGCAGTGGCAGGGACTCTAATGAAAAACTGTTTTTT.

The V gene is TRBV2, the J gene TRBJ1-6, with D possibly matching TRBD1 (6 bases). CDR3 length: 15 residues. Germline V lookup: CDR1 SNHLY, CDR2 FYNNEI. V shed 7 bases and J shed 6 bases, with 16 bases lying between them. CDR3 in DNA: TGTGCCAGCAACAGGGCCACGGCTTTTAATTCACCCCTCCACTTT. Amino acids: CASNRATAFNSPLHF.

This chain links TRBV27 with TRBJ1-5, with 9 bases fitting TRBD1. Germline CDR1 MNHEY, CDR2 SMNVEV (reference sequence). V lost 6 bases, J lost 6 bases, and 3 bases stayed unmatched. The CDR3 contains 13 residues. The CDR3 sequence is CASRGQGFQPQHF. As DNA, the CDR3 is TGTGCCAGCAGGGGACAGGGCTTTCAGCCCCAGCATTTT.

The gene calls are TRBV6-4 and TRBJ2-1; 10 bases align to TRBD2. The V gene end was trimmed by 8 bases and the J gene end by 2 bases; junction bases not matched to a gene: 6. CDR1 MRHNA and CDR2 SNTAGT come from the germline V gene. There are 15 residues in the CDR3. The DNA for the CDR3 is TGTGCCAGCGCTCTAGCGGGGGAAACCTACAATGAGCAGTTCTTC. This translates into CASALAGETYNEQFF.

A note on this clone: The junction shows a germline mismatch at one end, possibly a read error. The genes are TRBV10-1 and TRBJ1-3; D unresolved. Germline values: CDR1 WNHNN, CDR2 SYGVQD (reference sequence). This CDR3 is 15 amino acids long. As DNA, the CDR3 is TGCGCCAGCAGTTTATGGCCGGCGTATGGAGACACCATATATTTT. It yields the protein CASSLWPAYGDTIYF.

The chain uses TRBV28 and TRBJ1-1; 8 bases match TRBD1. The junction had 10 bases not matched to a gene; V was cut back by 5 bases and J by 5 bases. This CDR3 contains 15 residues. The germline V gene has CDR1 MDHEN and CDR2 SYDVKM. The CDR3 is CASSPRRQGRTEAFF. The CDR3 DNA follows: TGTGCCAGCAGTCCCCGGCGACAGGGGAGGACTGAAGCTTTCTTT.

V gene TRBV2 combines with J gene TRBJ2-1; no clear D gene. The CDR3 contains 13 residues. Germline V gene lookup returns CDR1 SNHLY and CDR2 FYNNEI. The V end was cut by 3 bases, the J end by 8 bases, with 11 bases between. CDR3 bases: TGTGCCAGCAGTGATGTCAGACTGGATGAGCAGTTCTTC. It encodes CASSDVRLDEQFF.